A single sample gave rise to the 12 T cell receptor beta chains below, sequenced in a study of T cells in women clearing cervical HPV infection. Assay: immunoSEQ multiplex PCR; the TCRdb copy retains only in-frame clones and omits some. Its table records around 39,000 clones. Sequenced: blood buffy coat. These receptors were obtained from a woman between 18 and 70 years old with a cervical HPV16 infection that either progressed to CIN3+ or cleared (not recorded which).

Comments on this clone: The CDR3 is cut off 3 residues early in the read; its end comes from the germline J gene. Different DNA sequences within this sample yield the same CDR3. The gene calls are TRBV18 and TRBJ1-3, with TRBD1 matching over 7 bases. V was clipped by 4 bases and J by 8 bases; unmatched bases: 8. The germline V gene encodes CDR1 KGHSH and CDR2 LQKENI. This CDR3 is built from 14 residues. The sequenced part of the CDR3 DNA is TGTGCCAGCTCACTCGACAGGGTTTCGGACACC. Amino acids: CASSLDRVSDT. The full-length CDR3 reads as CASSLDRVSDTIYF.

Concerning this clone itself: The sequence runs out 3 residues before the end of the CDR3; the remainder is reconstructed from the germline J gene. J is TRBJ1-1 and V is TRBV18, with D maybe TRBD1 (5 bases). The V gene lost 3 bases and the J gene lost 3 bases, with 11 bases spanning the gap. The CDR3 runs to 14 residues. Germline V gene data show CDR1 as KGHSH and CDR2 as LQKENI. CDR3 DNA, as far as it was read: TGTGCCAGCTCACCCACCGGGGGGGACACTGAA. Its protein product is CASSPTGGDTE. The entire CDR3 sequence reads CASSPTGGDTEAFF.

Note on this clone: With the read ending 3 residues before the CDR3 end, the germline J gene is used to fill in that end. This chain links TRBV7-3 with TRBJ2-4, with 9 bases aligning to TRBD1. Germline CDR1 SGHTA, CDR2 FQGTGA. This CDR3 has 14 amino acids. CDR3 bases read: TGTGCCAGCAGCTCCACAGGGGGCGTCTATGGT. This sequence encodes CASSSTGGVYG. The full CDR3 reads CASSSTGGVYGQYF.

The CDR3 sequence is CAIKNGQNTGELFF. The CDR3 DNA, read in part, is TGTGCCATCAAGAATGGACAGAACACCGGGGAG. The chain combines TRBV10-3 with TRBJ2-2; tentative D call: TRBD1 (5 bases). The read falls 3 residues short of the CDR3 end, and the missing part is taken from the germline J gene. The CDR3 contains 14 residues. Germline CDR1 and CDR2: ENHRY and SYGVKD. Trimming cost V 7 bases and J 1 base, with 10 bases left between them.

About this clone itself: The CDR3 extends 3 residues past the end of the read, so its final part is completed from the germline J gene. The chain employs TRBV7-6 and TRBJ2-5; D not certain. The CDR3 is 12 amino acids. Germline values: CDR1 SGHVS, CDR2 FNYEAQ. The germline V and J ends were trimmed by 0 bases and 5 bases, with 4 bases remaining between them. The CDR3 loop reads CASSLAGETQYF. The sequenced part of the CDR3 DNA is TGTGCCAGCAGCTTAGCAGGGGAGACC.

The CDR3 sequence: CASSLMAGVGTDTYTF. CDR3 DNA, as far as it was read: TGTGCCAGCAGCTTGATGGCAGGGGTGGGCACAGATACC. V is TRBV7-6 and J is TRBJ1-2; weak D call: TRBD1 (6 bases). The sequence runs out 3 residues before the end of the CDR3; the remainder is reconstructed from the germline J gene. The CDR3 extends over 16 amino acids. Germline V lookup: CDR1 SGHVS, CDR2 FNYEAQ.

Details on this clone: The DNA ends 3 residues before the CDR3 does, and the rest of the CDR3 is filled in from the germline J gene. The V gene is TRBV5-6, the J gene TRBJ2-5, with a possible D match to TRBD2 (5 bases). This CDR3 is 13 amino acids long. Trimming stripped 1 base from V and 5 bases from J, with 9 bases between. Germline-derived CDR1 and CDR2 are SGHDT and YYEEEE. Partial CDR3 DNA: TGTGCCAGCAGCTTGAGCGCGGGCGAGACC. This encodes CASSLSAGET. The CDR3, in full, reads CASSLSAGETQYF.

Comment on this clone: The sequenced fragment ends 3 residues before the CDR3 boundary, so the rest is inferred from the germline J gene. The chain employs TRBV11-2 and TRBJ2-5; tentatively, D is TRBD1 (6 bases). The germline V gene has CDR1 SGHAT and CDR2 FQNNGV. Deletions cut 6 bases from V and 5 bases from J, with 16 bases between. The CDR3 covers 14 residues. CDR3 residues: CASRPGHMGETQYF. CDR3 DNA (partial): TGTGCCAGCAGACCGGGACACATGGGGGAGACC.

As for this clone: With the read ending 3 residues before the CDR3 end, the germline J gene is used to fill in that end. The V call is TRBV5-5, the J call TRBJ2-2; TRBD1 aligns across 9 bases. CDR1 is SGHKS, CDR2 YYEKEE, per germline (reference sequence). Germline trimming cut 6 bases from V and 7 bases from J; bases unmatched to any gene: 7. The CDR3 has 14 residues. CDR3 sequence: CASNGQGPSGELFF. The DNA read from the CDR3 is TGTGCCAGCAACGGACAGGGGCCGAGCGGGGAG.

As concerns this clone: From the germline J gene comes the end of the CDR3, since the read stops 3 residues before it. The V call is TRBV5-3, the J call TRBJ2-5; perhaps D is TRBD1 or TRBD2 (6 bases each). TRBV5-3 qualifies as an ORF whose function is uncertain. The CDR3 is 14 residues long. The CDR3 sequence is CARAYREETDTQYF. The CDR3 bases that were read are TGTGCCAGAGCTTACAGGGAGGAAACAGATACC.

With respect to this clone: The CDR3 is cut off 3 residues early in the read; its end comes from the germline J gene. J is TRBJ2-3 and V is TRBV20-1; 14 bases match TRBD2. Germline assignment: CDR1 DFQATT and CDR2 SNEGSKA (reference sequence). The CDR3 totals 15 residues. CDR3 sequence: CSATRLAGGQETQYF. The CDR3 bases that were read are TGCAGTGCTACCAGACTAGCGGGGGGGCAAGAGACG.

Regarding this clone: Read data end 3 residues before the CDR3 end; the end is taken from the germline J gene. The chain recombines TRBV28 with TRBJ2-2, with D possibly being TRBD2 (5 bases). Germline lookup yields CDR1 MDHEN and CDR2 SYDVKM. The CDR3 runs to 13 residues. V shed 9 bases and J shed 1 base, with 9 bases lying between them. The CDR3 bases that were read are TGTGCCAGTGGTGAGGGGAACACCGGGGAG. This gives the protein CASGEGNTGE. The whole CDR3 reads CASGEGNTGELFF.